The 3 T cell receptor beta chains below come from one sample, sequenced in a study of T cells after yellow fever vaccination (dated by TCRdb to the late 2010s). Libraries were prepared through 5' RACE. Sequencing instrument: Illumina HiSeq 2500. TCRdb passed the public sequencing reads through fastp at Q25 and MiXCR, retaining productive beta sequences. Under each unique CDR3 protein, matching rows form one entry showing the most common genes and DNA. Across this sample there are hundreds of thousands of distinct CDR3 sequences, with approximately 12% seen only once. The ten largest clones capture over 12% of the sample. Per the publication, the treatment or condition label means: live attenuated yellow fever vaccine strain. The specimen was PBMCs, collected on the day of the yellow fever booster vaccination. Source of these receptors: a young man who received the YFV17D yellow fever vaccine.

As concerns this clonotype: Relative to the germline gene, one junction end is altered; a read error may explain this. The J gene is TRBJ2-1, the V gene TRBV6-4; perhaps D is TRBD1 or TRBD2 (6 bases each). The CDR3 is 14 residues long. CDR1 is MRHNA, CDR2 SNTAGT, per germline. The CDR3 DNA reads TGTGCCAACAGTCCAATGGGGGGCTCCAATGAGCAGTTCTTC. It codes for CANSPMGGSNEQFF.

This clonotype has only a few counts. The chain links TRBV5-1 to TRBJ2-7, with 7 bases fitting TRBD2. The CDR3 sequence is 14 residues long. J was trimmed by 3 bases and V by 2 bases; bases with no gene match: 5. CDR1 SGHRS and CDR2 YFSETQ come from the germline V gene. The CDR3 coding sequence is TGCGCCAGCAGCTTACCTAGCGGAAGCTACGAGCAGTACTTC. This encodes CASSLPSGSYEQYF. Based on the CDR3 plus reference TRBV5-1 and TRBJ2-7, the full variable domain is KAGVTQTPRYLIKTRGQQVTLSCSPISGHRSVSWYQQTPGQGLQFLFEYFSETQRNKGNFPGRFSGRQFSNSRSEMNVSTLELGDSALYLCASSLPSGSYEQYFGPGTRLTVT.

This clonotype was found a few times. The chain links TRBV27 to TRBJ2-1; 8 bases agree with TRBD2. CDR1 and CDR2 (germline): MNHEY, SMNVEV (reference sequence). There are 15 residues in the CDR3. The V and J ends lost 5 bases and 1 base, in that order; junction bases with no gene match: 4. CDR3: CASSRERESYNEQFF. In nucleotides, the CDR3 is TGTGCCAGCAGTCGCGAGCGGGAGTCCTACAATGAGCAGTTCTTC.